The 20 T cell receptor beta chains listed next were all sequenced from one sample in a study of T cells after yellow fever vaccination. TCRdb itself ran the 5' RACE reads through MiXCR, one entry per CDR3 protein. The sample carries 90,000 to 130,000 distinct CDR3 sequences, roughly 8.4% recorded once. The sequences come from CD8+ T cells sorted from PBMCs, collected 45 days after the yellow fever booster vaccination. These receptors were taken from a man aged 25-45 years who received the YFV17D yellow fever vaccine.

Ten or more counts support this clonotype. This chain uses TRBV20-1 with TRBJ2-7; D might be TRBD2 (5 bases). The CDR3 is made up of 15 amino acids. Germline assignment: CDR1 DFQATT and CDR2 SNEGSKA (reference sequence). Deletions cut 6 bases from V and 0 bases from J, with 18 bases between. The CDR3 here is CSARRPEVNSYEQYF. Here the CDR3 DNA reads TGCAGTGCCCGTCGCCCGGAGGTAAACTCCTACGAGCAGTACTTC.

At least ten counts were recorded for this clonotype. J is TRBJ2-3 and V is TRBV7-8, with D possibly being TRBD1 or TRBD2 (6 bases each). Trimming took off 6 bases at V and 0 bases at J, with 10 bases between the two ends. From germline, CDR1 is SGHVS and CDR2 FQNEAQ. The CDR3 extends over 14 amino acids. The CDR3 DNA sequence: TGTGCCAGCAGTCCGGGGGCTAGCACAGATACGCAGTATTTT. It codes for CASSPGASTDTQYF.

In its sample, this clonotype was seen many times. The V and J genes are TRBV7-2 and TRBJ2-7, with 7 positions matching TRBD1. Germline V gene lookup returns CDR1 SGHTA and CDR2 FQGNSA. Trimming at V came to 3 bases and at J to 7 bases, leaving 3 bases not matched to a gene. The CDR3 contains 12 residues. CDR3 DNA: TGTGCCAGCAGCTTTACAGGGGAAGAGCAGTACTTC. This translates into CASSFTGEEQYF.

In its sample, this clonotype was seen many times. This sequence joins TRBV6-2 or TRBV6-3 and TRBJ2-3, with D perhaps matching TRBD2 (5 bases). Trimming cost V 5 bases and J 9 bases, with 15 bases left between them. The CDR3 has 13 amino acids. CDR1 and CDR2 (germline): MNHEY, SVGEGT. CDR3 coding DNA: TGTGCCAGCAGTCGTGACGGAGGAGGCACGCAGTATTTT. It is translated as CASSRDGGGTQYF.

This clonotype was found many times. J is TRBJ2-7 and V is TRBV27; no definite D call. Germline values: CDR1 MNHEY, CDR2 SMNVEV (reference sequence). Trimming shortened V by 0 bases and J by 5 bases, and 14 bases separated the two germline ends. The CDR3 is 15 amino acids. CDR3 amino acids: CASSLSSGPENEQYF. The CDR3 DNA reads TGTGCCAGCAGTTTATCTTCTGGGCCGGAAAACGAGCAGTACTTC.

This clonotype appeared many times. The rearrangement joins TRBV5-1 to TRBJ2-1; 7 positions agree with TRBD1. The CDR3 runs to 15 residues. Trimming at V came to 2 bases and at J to 4 bases, leaving 6 bases not matched to a gene. Germline CDR1 reads SGHRS; CDR2 reads YFSETQ. In nucleotides, the CDR3 is TGCGCCAGCAGCTTTCGCCCAGGGGGTTACAATGAGCAGTTCTTC. Its protein is CASSFRPGGYNEQFF. Variable domain in full (rest from reference TRBV5-1 and TRBJ2-1): KAGVTQTPRYLIKTRGQQVTLSCSPISGHRSVSWYQQTPGQGLQFLFEYFSETQRNKGNFPGRFSGRQFSNSRSEMNVSTLELGDSALYLCASSFRPGGYNEQFFGPGTRLTVL.

This clonotype was seen repeatedly, ten times or more. The chain has TRBV5-1 and TRBJ2-7, with TRBD1 as a possible D gene (5 bases). The germline V gene encodes CDR1 SGHRS and CDR2 YFSETQ. Trimming cost V 4 bases and J 2 bases, with 13 bases left between them. The CDR3 covers 14 residues. The DNA for the CDR3 is TGCGCCAGCAGCCTGGCTATAGGGGCCTACGAGCAGTACTTC. It encodes CASSLAIGAYEQYF.

This clonotype came up many times. The chain carries TRBV5-5 and TRBJ2-5; 7 bases line up with TRBD1. The CDR3 contains 15 residues. J was trimmed by 1 base and V by 0 bases; bases with no gene match: 3. CDR1 is SGHKS and CDR2 is YYEKEE in the germline V gene (reference sequence). For the CDR3, the DNA is TGTGCCAGCAGCTTGGAGACAGGGATCCAAGAGACCCAGTACTTC. Protein: CASSLETGIQETQYF. Drawing the rest from reference TRBV5-5 and TRBJ2-5, the complete variable domain is DAGVTQSPTHLIKTRGQQVTLRCSPISGHKSVSWYQQVLGQGPQFIFQYYEKEERGRGNFPDRFSARQFPNYSSELNVNALLLGDSALYLCASSLETGIQETQYFGPGTRLLVL.

This clonotype was seen at least ten times. The CDR3 here is CASSPSGATYNEQFF. DNA of the CDR3: TGTGCCAGCAGTCCAAGCGGGGCCACCTACAATGAGCAGTTCTTC. The chain uses TRBV12-3 or TRBV12-4 and TRBJ2-1; 7 nucleotides match TRBD2. J gave up 2 bases and V 5 bases, and 6 bases lay outside the gene matches. The CDR3 sequence is 15 residues long.

The V and J genes are TRBV7-9 and TRBJ2-5; tentatively, D is TRBD1 or TRBD2 (5 bases each). With 5 bases removed from V and 3 bases from J, the gap between germline ends came to 19 bases. This CDR3 contains 16 residues. Germline CDR1 and CDR2: SEHNR and FQNEAQ (reference sequence). The CDR3: CASSPPGDRPKETQYF. The CDR3 nucleotides read TGTGCCAGCAGCCCGCCCGGGGACCGCCCGAAAGAGACCCAGTACTTC.

This clonotype was observed many times. The J gene is TRBJ2-6, the V gene TRBV28; D ambiguous. This CDR3 is built from 13 residues. Deletions cut 6 bases from V and 4 bases from J, with 7 bases between. Germline V lookup: CDR1 MDHEN, CDR2 SYDVKM. This chain's CDR3 is CASRLPGANVLTF. DNA for the CDR3: TGTGCCAGCAGGCTCCCCGGGGCCAACGTCCTGACTTTC.

As to this clonotype: Given a much more abundant clone one base away, this may be a read error. The chain employs TRBV30 and TRBJ2-1, with 7 nucleotides matching TRBD2. The trim removed 0 bases at V and 12 bases at J, leaving 8 bases unmatched. The CDR3 length is 13 residues. CDR1 GTSNPN and CDR2 SVGIG come from the germline V gene (reference sequence). As DNA, the CDR3 is TGTGCCTGGAGTGTCCTACTTGCGGGAGTGCAGTTCTTC. This sequence encodes CAWSVLLAGVQFF.

This clonotype has a count of ten or more. The V call is TRBV6-5, the J call TRBJ2-5; unclear D gene. This CDR3 contains 16 residues. V was shortened by 2 bases and J by 2 bases, with 15 bases between the two germline ends. Germline V CDR1 and CDR2: MNHEY, SVGAGI. The CDR3 reads CASSYSVGFVQETQYF. CDR3 nucleotide sequence: TGTGCCAGCAGTTACAGTGTGGGCTTCGTTCAAGAGACCCAGTACTTC.

Many counts were recorded for this clonotype. The chain is built from TRBV5-1 and TRBJ2-2; tentative D call: TRBD1 (5 bases). V lost 2 bases and J 1 base, leaving 15 bases between the germline ends. The V gene's germline CDR1 is SGHRS and CDR2 YFSETQ. This CDR3 is built from 17 residues. CDR3 nucleotide sequence: TGCGCCAGCAGCTTCTCCGGCAGGGTAGGGAACACCGGGGAGCTGTTTTTT. Protein sequence: CASSFSGRVGNTGELFF.

This clonotype was counted at least ten times. This sequence joins TRBV20-1 and TRBJ1-1; no reliable D call. Germline V gene sequence: CDR1 DFQATT, CDR2 SNEGSKA (reference sequence). The CDR3 runs to 15 residues. Trimming cost V 4 bases and J 0 bases, with 15 bases left between them. CDR3 residues: CSAMDIVVMNTEAFF. The DNA for the CDR3 is TGCAGTGCTATGGATATCGTAGTTATGAACACTGAAGCTTTCTTT.

This clonotype was found many times. The chain recombines TRBV20-1 with TRBJ2-7; D is perhaps TRBD1 (6 bases). Germline V gene lookup returns CDR1 DFQATT and CDR2 SNEGSKA (reference sequence). The CDR3 totals 13 residues. V gave up 7 bases and J gave up 0 bases, with 13 bases separating them. CDR3 in DNA: TGCAGTGGCTGGACAGTGTCCTCCTACGAGCAGTACTTC. It encodes CSGWTVSSYEQYF.

In its sample, this clonotype was seen many times. This chain joins TRBV6-5 and TRBJ2-1; D remains ambiguous. The germline V and J ends were trimmed by 11 bases and 7 bases, with 12 bases remaining between them. The CDR3 loop spans 11 amino acids. Germline V gene sequence: CDR1 MNHEY, CDR2 SVGAGI. CDR3 residues: CACSSSNEQFF. The CDR3 DNA follows: TGTGCCTGCTCGTCCTCGAATGAGCAGTTCTTC.

Ten or more counts support this clonotype. This chain uses TRBV5-1 with TRBJ1-1, with D possibly matching TRBD1 (6 bases). The CDR3 length is 15 residues. V lost 7 bases to trimming and J lost 1 base, with 17 bases between them. Germline V gene lookup returns CDR1 SGHRS and CDR2 YFSETQ. The CDR3 region has the DNA TGCGCCAGCTACACCGCGGAGGGGGAGAACACTGAAGCTTTCTTT. Translated: CASYTAEGENTEAFF.

The chain combines TRBV11-2 with TRBJ2-1; D is unresolved. The germline V gene encodes CDR1 SGHAT and CDR2 FQNNGV. V dropped 5 bases and J dropped 0 bases, with 11 bases sitting between them. This CDR3 has 15 residues. The CDR3, as DNA: TGTGCCAGCAGCGAGGAGCTGCTCTCCTACAATGAGCAGTTCTTC. Residues: CASSEELLSYNEQFF. Looking up the rest from reference TRBV11-2 and TRBJ2-1 gives the full variable domain: EAGVAQSPRYKIIEKRQSVAFWCNPISGHATLYWYQQILGQGPKLLIQFQNNGVVDDSQLPKDRFSAERLKGVDSTLKIQPAKLEDSAVYLCASSEELLSYNEQFFGPGTRLTVL.

The CDR3 protein is CASSLDRVQGTLGLDQPQHF. The CDR3 nucleotides read TGTGCCAGCAGCTTAGATCGGGTCCAGGGGACTCTCGGATTGGATCAGCCCCAGCATTTT. The chain carries TRBV5-4 and TRBJ1-5; D is possibly TRBD1 (6 bases). CDR1 is SGHNT, CDR2 YYREEE, per germline (reference sequence). Deletions cut 2 bases from V and 5 bases from J, with 29 bases between. The CDR3 sequence is 20 residues long.